Each of the 15 T cell receptor beta chains below was sequenced from the same sample in a study of identical twins (TCRdb year 2016). The library was generated by 5' RACE. The instrument was an Illumina HiSeq 2000. Starting from the raw public reads, TCRdb applied fastp trimming at Q25, assembled clones with MiXCR and retained in-frame beta chains. Under each unique CDR3 protein, matching rows form one entry showing the most common genes and DNA. This sample gives about 530,000 distinct CDR3 sequences in total; nearly 15% of them show up just once. The top ten hold 0.44% of the sample. These records were also assigned to another study, of yellow fever vaccine responses in identical twins.

The sample taken for sequencing was CD4+ T cells sorted from blood. These receptors came from a young woman in good health.

The gene calls are TRBV6-2 or TRBV6-3 and TRBJ2-2; possible D gene TRBD2, 7 bases. V lost 6 bases and J lost 8, with 13 bases in between. Germline V lookup: CDR1 MNHEY, CDR2 SVGEGT. This CDR3 comprises 13 residues. CDR3 sequence: CASRPAGAGELFF. The DNA for the CDR3 is TGTGCCAGCAGGCCGGCGGGGGCTGGGGAGCTGTTTTTT.

There are a few counts of this clonotype. The V gene is TRBV2, the J gene TRBJ1-1; TRBD1 might be the D (5 bases). V dropped 7 bases and J dropped 0 bases, with 18 bases sitting between them. Looked up from germline, CDR1 is SNHLY and CDR2 is FYNNEI. This CDR3 is 16 amino acids long. CDR3 amino acids: CASTRRPLDMNTEAFF. In nucleotides, the CDR3 is TGTGCCAGCACTAGGAGGCCGTTGGACATGAACACTGAAGCTTTCTTT.

This clonotype was seen a few times. This CDR3 is CASSFARAYQETQYF. CDR3 DNA: TGTGCCAGCAGCTTCGCCAGAGCTTACCAAGAGACCCAGTACTTC. The chain carries TRBV11-3 and TRBJ2-5, with D hard to call. The CDR3 covers 15 residues. Germline CDR1 SGHNT, CDR2 YENEEA. V lost 3 bases, J lost 0 bases, and 11 bases lay in between.

J is TRBJ2-7 and V is TRBV29-1; TRBD2 might be the D (6 bases). The length of the CDR3 is 12 residues. Looked up from germline, CDR1 is SQVTM and CDR2 is ANQGSEA. V dropped 1 base and J dropped 2 bases, with 6 bases sitting between them. CDR3 nucleotides: TGCAGCGTTGAAGGACTAGCCTACGAGCAGTACTTC. Protein sequence: CSVEGLAYEQYF.

This chain uses TRBV28 with TRBJ2-7, with D tentatively TRBD2 (6 bases). The CDR3 contains 14 residues. Trimming stripped 3 bases from V and 0 bases from J, with 9 bases between. Germline CDR1 is MDHEN and CDR2 is SYDVKM. The CDR3 DNA follows: TGTGCCAGCAGTTTTTTGGGGGGCTCCTACGAGCAGTACGTC. The encoded protein is CASSFLGGSYEQYV.

This clonotype was seen a few times. The chain uses TRBV10-3 and TRBJ1-1; weak D call: TRBD1 (6 bases). The CDR3 length is 12 residues. Germline CDR1 reads ENHRY; CDR2 reads SYGVKD. The V end was cut by 4 bases, the J end by 8 bases, with 11 bases between. The CDR3 DNA follows: TGTGCCATCAGTGGAGGGGGGTTCGAAGCTTTCTTT. As protein: CAISGGGFEAFF.

The genes are TRBV5-6 and TRBJ2-5, with D perhaps TRBD1 (6 bases). The V gene's germline CDR1 is SGHDT and CDR2 YYEEEE. There are 15 residues in the CDR3. V was shortened by 0 bases and J by 6 bases, with 15 bases between the two germline ends. CDR3 sequence reads: CASSLEDRRGKTQYF. CDR3 nucleotide sequence: TGTGCCAGCAGCTTGGAGGACAGACGTGGGAAGACCCAGTACTTC.

This clonotype has just a few counts. The V gene is TRBV5-5, the J gene TRBJ2-1, with D unclear. Germline CDR1 is SGHKS and CDR2 is YYEKEE (reference sequence). The CDR3 runs to 13 residues. V was pared by 4 bases and J by 1 base, with 6 bases between. CDR3 nucleotide sequence: TGTGCCAGCAGCGACGGTTCCTACAATGAGCAGTTCTTC. This sequence encodes CASSDGSYNEQFF.

This rearrangement joins TRBV5-1 to TRBJ2-5, with D perhaps TRBD1 (6 bases). Germline loops: CDR1 SGHRS, CDR2 YFSETQ. Between the trimmed V and J ends, which lost 4 bases and 1 base, there was a span of 17 bases. The CDR3 runs 16 residues. The DNA of the CDR3 is TGCGCCAGCAGCCACGGGACAACGTACTCCCAAGAGACCCAGTACTTC. Amino acids: CASSHGTTYSQETQYF.

About this clonotype: One junction end disagrees with the germline gene, perhaps due to a read error. The chain combines TRBV19 with TRBJ2-4, with D maybe TRBD1 (5 bases). Per germline, CDR1 LNHDA and CDR2 SQIVND (reference sequence). CDR3 length equals 15 residues. CDR3 sequence reads: CASSIGDFAKNIQYF. The DNA of the CDR3 is TGTGCCAGTAGCATAGGGGATTTCGCCAAAAACATTCAGTACTTC. Variable domain in full (rest from reference TRBV19 and TRBJ2-4): DGGITQSPKYLFRKEGQNVTLSCEQNLNHDAMYWYRQDPGQGLRLIYYSQIVNDFQKGDIAEGYSVSREKKESFPLTVTSAQKNPTAFYLCASSIGDFAKNIQYFGAGTRLSVL.

This clonotype showed up just a few times. The rearrangement links TRBV24-1 to TRBJ2-5; 12 positions agree with TRBD2. Germline CDR1 KGHDR, CDR2 SFDVKD. V gave up 4 bases and J gave up 2 bases; unmatched junction bases: 10. The CDR3 is 18 amino acids. CDR3: CATSEPTSTSGGQETQYF. CDR3 nucleotides: TGTGCCACCAGTGAGCCAACTTCGACTAGCGGGGGACAAGAGACCCAGTACTTC.

This clonotype occurred a few times. This chain uses TRBV6-1 with TRBJ2-5; D might be TRBD2 (6 bases). The ends were cut back, 6 bases at V and 5 bases at J, with 19 bases in the middle. CDR3 size: 15 residues. Germline values: CDR1 MNHNS, CDR2 SASEGT. This CDR3 is CASRGVAVLGETQYF. The DNA for the CDR3 is TGTGCCAGCAGGGGTGTAGCGGTACTTGGGGAGACCCAGTACTTC.

This rearrangement joins TRBV18 to TRBJ2-5; D is possibly TRBD1 (6 bases). The CDR3 is made up of 16 amino acids. Looked up from germline, CDR1 is KGHSH and CDR2 is LQKENI. V lost 3 bases, J lost 5 bases, and 19 bases lay in between. The CDR3 DNA reads as TGTGCCAGCTCACCGCATCCCCCAGGGGCTGGGGAGACCCAGTACTTC. Residues: CASSPHPPGAGETQYF.

The chain employs TRBV10-3 and TRBJ2-1, with D possibly TRBD2 on 6 matching bases. CDR3 size: 16 residues. V was cut by 6 bases and J by 10 bases, with 25 bases left in between. Per the germline V gene, CDR1 is ENHRY and CDR2 is SYGVKD. The CDR3 region has the DNA TGTGCCATCAGCTCCGGAACTAGCCCAGGCTACGGGGAGCAGTTCTTC. It translates to CAISSGTSPGYGEQFF.

In this sample, this clonotype turned up a few times. This chain connects TRBV4-2 to TRBJ2-7; TRBD2 matches at 8 bases. V trimming: 1 base; J trimming: 4 bases; junction bases outside the gene matches: 6. The CDR3 spans 15 residues. Germline-derived CDR1 and CDR2 are LGHNA and YNFKEQ. The CDR3 is CASSQAAGVEYEQYF. CDR3 nucleotides: TGTGCCAGCAGCCAAGCAGCGGGAGTGGAATACGAGCAGTACTTC.